The T cell receptor (beta chain) under discussion was sequenced for a study of T-cell reconstitution after alpha-beta-depleted transplantation in children. Findings of the study overall: About two months after transplant, alpha-beta T cells reportedly came from several hundred expanded graft clones. Among T cells one year after transplant, newly produced cells accounted for most counts and diversity. Some patients' high day-60 TCRbeta diversity was attributed to recipient cells surviving conditioning.

Germline V gives CDR1 MNHNS, CDR2 SASEGT. The CDR3 runs to 15 residues. The V gene end was trimmed by 3 bases and the J gene end by 4 bases; junction bases not matched to a gene: 9. Concerning this clonotype: Its antigen remains unidentified.

A TCRbeta library incorporating unique molecular identifiers was prepared. TCRdb processed the PCR reads anew with MiXCR; each CDR3 protein has one entry. The profile shows around 300,000 distinct CDR3 sequences, roughly 7.8% of them singletons. The sequencing used peripheral blood, collected 360 days after TCRalphabeta/CD19-depleted stem cell transplant. The source is a female patient younger than 10 who had a stem cell transplant for Fanconi anemia, so the T cells may come from the graft donor. The rearrangement links TRBV6-1 to TRBJ2-7; 7 bases fit TRBD1. The CDR3 sequence: CASSDTGDRQYEQYF. The CDR3, as DNA: TGTGCCAGCAGTGACACCGGGGACAGACAATACGAGCAGTACTTC.